This T cell receptor (beta chain) comes out of a study of beta chain features in type 1 diabetes. Findings and limits, study-wide: PCR might preferentially amplify shorter templates, equally in patients and controls.

Every donor had blood drawn once into heparin, around 100 mL on average. Cell sorting via CD45RO/CCR7/CD25/CD127/CD95/CD27 was performed to obtain CD4+ naive, central memory, regulatory and stem cell-like memory cells. Investigators reverse transcribed all isolated RNA, so they sequenced expressed TCRB transcripts. TCRdb keeps only in-frame clones here, not all; method: immunoSEQ multiplex PCR. The sample has under 250,000 clones; 12% to 15% are singletons. About this clone: Its matching antigen is unknown.

Looked up from germline, CDR1 is SGHRS and CDR2 is YFSETQ. The CDR3 is 15 residues long. The V gene end was trimmed by 3 bases and the J gene end by 1 base; junction bases not matched to a gene: 6. The chain combines TRBV5-1 with TRBJ1-1; 7 bases agree with TRBD1. Sequencing used naive CD4+ T cells from blood. This clonotype originated in a woman in her thirties or forties in good health. The DNA of the CDR3 is TGCGCCAGCAGCTCCGGACAGGAAAAGAACACTGAAGCTTTCTTT. Residues: CASSSGQEKNTEAFF.